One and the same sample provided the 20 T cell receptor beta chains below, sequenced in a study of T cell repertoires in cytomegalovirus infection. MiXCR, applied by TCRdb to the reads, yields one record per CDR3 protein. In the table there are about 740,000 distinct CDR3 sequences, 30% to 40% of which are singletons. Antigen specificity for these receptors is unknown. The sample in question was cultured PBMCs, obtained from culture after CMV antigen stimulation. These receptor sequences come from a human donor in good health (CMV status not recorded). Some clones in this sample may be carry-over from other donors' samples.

The CDR3, as DNA: TGTGCCAGCAGTGTGGTTGCACAGAACACTGAAGCTTTCTTT. Translating it yields CASSVVAQNTEAFF. The rearrangement joins TRBV2 to TRBJ1-1; D not resolved. Looked up from germline, CDR1 is SNHLY and CDR2 is FYNNEI. The CDR3 loop spans 14 amino acids. Trimming took off 4 bases at V and 1 base at J, with 10 bases between the two ends. Filled out from reference TRBV2 and TRBJ1-1, the complete variable domain reads EPEVTQTPSHQVTQMGQEVILRCVPISNHLYFYWYRQILGQKVEFLVSFYNNEISEKSEIFDDQFSVERPDGSNFTLKIRSTKLEDSAMYFCASSVVAQNTEAFFGQGTRLTVV.

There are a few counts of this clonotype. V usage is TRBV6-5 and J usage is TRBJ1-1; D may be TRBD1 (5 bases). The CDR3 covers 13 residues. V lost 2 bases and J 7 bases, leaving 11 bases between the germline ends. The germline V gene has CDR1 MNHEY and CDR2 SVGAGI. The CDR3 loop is CASSYPGTDEAFF. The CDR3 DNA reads TGTGCCAGCAGTTACCCTGGGACGGATGAAGCTTTCTTT.

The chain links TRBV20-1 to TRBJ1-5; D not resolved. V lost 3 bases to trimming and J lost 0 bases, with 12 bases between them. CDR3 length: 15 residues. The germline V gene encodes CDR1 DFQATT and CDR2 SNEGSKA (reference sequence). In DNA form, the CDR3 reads TGCAGTGCTAGCGGCAGAGGACTTAGCAATCAGCCCCAGCATTTT. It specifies CSASGRGLSNQPQHF.

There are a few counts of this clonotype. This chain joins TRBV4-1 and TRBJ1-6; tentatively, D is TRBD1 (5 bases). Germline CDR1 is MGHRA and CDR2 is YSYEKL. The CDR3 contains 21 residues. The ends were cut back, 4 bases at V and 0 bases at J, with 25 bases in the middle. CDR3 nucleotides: TGCGCCAGCAGCCCGGGACCGTCTCACCTCCTCATGAGCTCCTATAATTCACCCCTCCACTTT. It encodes CASSPGPSHLLMSSYNSPLHF.

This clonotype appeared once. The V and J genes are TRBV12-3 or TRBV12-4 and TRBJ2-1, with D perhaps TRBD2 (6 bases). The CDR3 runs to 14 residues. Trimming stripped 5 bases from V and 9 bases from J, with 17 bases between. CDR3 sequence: CASSMRDGKIEQFF. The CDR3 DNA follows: TGTGCCAGCAGTATGCGGGACGGCAAGATTGAGCAGTTCTTC.

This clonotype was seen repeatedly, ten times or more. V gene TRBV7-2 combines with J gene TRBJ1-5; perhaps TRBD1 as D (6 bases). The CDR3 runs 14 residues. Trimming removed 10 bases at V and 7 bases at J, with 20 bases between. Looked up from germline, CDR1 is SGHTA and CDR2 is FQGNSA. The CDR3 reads CATGAGAGNQPQHF. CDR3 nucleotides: TGTGCCACAGGAGCAGGGGCGGGAAACCAGCCCCAGCATTTT.

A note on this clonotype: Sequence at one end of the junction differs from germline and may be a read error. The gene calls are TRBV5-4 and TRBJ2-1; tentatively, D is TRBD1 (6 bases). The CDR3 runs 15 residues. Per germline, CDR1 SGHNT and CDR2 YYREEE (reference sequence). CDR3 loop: CASSRRGPSGNEQLF. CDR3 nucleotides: TGTGCCAGCAGCCGCAGGGGCCCCTCGGGCAATGAGCAGCTCTTC.

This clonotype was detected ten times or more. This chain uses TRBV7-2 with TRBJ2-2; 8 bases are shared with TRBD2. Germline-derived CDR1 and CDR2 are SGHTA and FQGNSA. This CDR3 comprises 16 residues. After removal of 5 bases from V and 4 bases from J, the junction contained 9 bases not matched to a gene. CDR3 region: CASSLGGSGATGELFF. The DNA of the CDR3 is TGTGCCAGCAGCCTAGGGGGTAGCGGGGCCACCGGGGAGCTGTTTTTT.

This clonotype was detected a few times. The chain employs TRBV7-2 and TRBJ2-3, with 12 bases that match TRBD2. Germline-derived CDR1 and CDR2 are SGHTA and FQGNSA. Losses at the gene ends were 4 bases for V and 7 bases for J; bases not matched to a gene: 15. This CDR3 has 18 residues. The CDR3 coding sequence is TGTGCCAGCAGCTCTCAACGGGGGCTAGCGGGAGGGCGGAATACGCAGTATTTT. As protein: CASSSQRGLAGGRNTQYF.

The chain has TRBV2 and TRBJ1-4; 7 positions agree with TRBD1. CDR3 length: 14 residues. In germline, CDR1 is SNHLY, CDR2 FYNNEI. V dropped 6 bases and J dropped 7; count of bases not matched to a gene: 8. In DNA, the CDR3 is TGTGCCAGCAGACTACAGGGGCTGGGTGAAAAACTGTTTTTT. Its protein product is CASRLQGLGEKLFF.

CDR3 sequence reads: CASSYSLREKLFF. For the CDR3, the DNA is TGTGCCAGCAGTTACTCCCTCCGAGAAAAACTGTTTTTT. The rearrangement joins TRBV6-5 to TRBJ1-4, with unresolved D. Per the germline V gene, CDR1 is MNHEY and CDR2 is SVGAGI. The V gene lost 0 bases and the J gene lost 8 bases, with 7 bases spanning the gap. The CDR3 is made up of 13 amino acids.

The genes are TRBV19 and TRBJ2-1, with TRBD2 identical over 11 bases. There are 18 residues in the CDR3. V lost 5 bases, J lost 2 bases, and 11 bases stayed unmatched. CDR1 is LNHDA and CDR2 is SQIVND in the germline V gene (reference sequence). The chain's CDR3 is CASSPRPPLAGAYNEQFF. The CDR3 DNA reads TGTGCCAGTAGTCCTCGACCCCCACTAGCGGGAGCCTACAATGAGCAGTTCTTC.

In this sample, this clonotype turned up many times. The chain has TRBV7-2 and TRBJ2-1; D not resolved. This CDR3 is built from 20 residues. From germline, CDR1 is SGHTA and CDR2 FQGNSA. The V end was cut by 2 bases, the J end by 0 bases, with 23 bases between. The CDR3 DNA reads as TGTGCCAGCAGCTTAAGTTGGATCGATCCGGGTCCAAGCTCCTACAATGAGCAGTTCTTC. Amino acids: CASSLSWIDPGPSSYNEQFF. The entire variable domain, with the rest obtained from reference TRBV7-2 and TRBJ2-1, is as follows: GAGVSQSPSNKVTEKGKDVELRCDPISGHTALYWYRQSLGQGLEFLIYFQGNSAPDKSGLPSDRFSAERTGGSVSTLTIQRTQQEDSAVYLCASSLSWIDPGPSSYNEQFFGPGTRLTVL.

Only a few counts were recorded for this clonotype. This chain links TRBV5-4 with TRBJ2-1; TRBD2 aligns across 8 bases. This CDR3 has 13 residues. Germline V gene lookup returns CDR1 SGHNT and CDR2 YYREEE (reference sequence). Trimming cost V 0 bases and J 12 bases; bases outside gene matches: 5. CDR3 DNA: TGTGCCAGCAGCTTGGGGACTAGCCGGACGCAGTTCTTC. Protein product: CASSLGTSRTQFF.

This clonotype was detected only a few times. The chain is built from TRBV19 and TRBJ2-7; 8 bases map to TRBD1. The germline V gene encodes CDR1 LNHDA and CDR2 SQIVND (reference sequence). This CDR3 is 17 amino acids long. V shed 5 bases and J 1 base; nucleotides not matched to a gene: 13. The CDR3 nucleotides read TGTGCCAGTAGTTACCGGGACAGGTCCTTACCTTCCTACGAGCAGTACTTC. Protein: CASSYRDRSLPSYEQYF.

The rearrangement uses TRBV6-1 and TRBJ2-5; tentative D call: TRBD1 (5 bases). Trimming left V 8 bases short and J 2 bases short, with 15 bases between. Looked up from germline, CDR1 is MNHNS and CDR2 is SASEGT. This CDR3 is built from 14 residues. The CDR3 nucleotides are TGTGCCAGCCGCTCCAGGGTGAGACAAGAGACCCAGTACTTC. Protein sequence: CASRSRVRQETQYF.

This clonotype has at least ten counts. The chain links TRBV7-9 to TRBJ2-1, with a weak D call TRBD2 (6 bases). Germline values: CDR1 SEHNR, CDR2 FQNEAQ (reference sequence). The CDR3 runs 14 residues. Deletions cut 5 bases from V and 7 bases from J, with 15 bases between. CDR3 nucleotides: TGTGCCAGCAGCACGGGAGTGGGCGGGAATGAGCAGTTCTTC. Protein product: CASSTGVGGNEQFF.

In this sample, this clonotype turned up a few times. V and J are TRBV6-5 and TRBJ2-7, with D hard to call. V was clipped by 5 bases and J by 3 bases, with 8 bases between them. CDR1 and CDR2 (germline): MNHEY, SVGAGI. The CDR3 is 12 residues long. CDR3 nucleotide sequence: TGTGCCAGCAGTACATCGTTCTACGAGCAGTACTTC. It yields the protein CASSTSFYEQYF.

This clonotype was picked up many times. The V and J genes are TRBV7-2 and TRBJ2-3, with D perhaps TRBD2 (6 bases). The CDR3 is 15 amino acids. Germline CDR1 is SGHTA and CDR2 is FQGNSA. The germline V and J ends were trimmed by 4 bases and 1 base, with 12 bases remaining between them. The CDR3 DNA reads TGTGCCAGCAGCTCTCGGACGGGGGGCACAGATACGCAGTATTTT. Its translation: CASSSRTGGTDTQYF.

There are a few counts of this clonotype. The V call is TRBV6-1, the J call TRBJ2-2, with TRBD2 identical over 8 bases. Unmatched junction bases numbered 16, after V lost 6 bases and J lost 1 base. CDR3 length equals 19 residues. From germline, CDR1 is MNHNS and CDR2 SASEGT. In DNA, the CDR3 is TGTGCCAGCAGAAAAGGGCGGGTGGTAGCGGGAAGGAACACCGGGGAGCTGTTTTTT. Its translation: CASRKGRVVAGRNTGELFF.